A single sample gave rise to the 9 T cell receptor beta chains below, sequenced in a study of blood T cells in healthy people across ages. PCR was performed a second time for about 7 to 12 cycles using a sample-barcoded 5' primer and a J-beta primer mix. MiXCR, applied by TCRdb to the 5' RACE reads, yields one record per CDR3 protein. The sample includes approximately 600,000 distinct CDR3 sequences, about 53% seen only once; the top ten take around 37%. Sequenced: blood. Receptor source: a man in his 60s in good health.

The chain has TRBV7-2 and TRBJ2-7, with D possibly being TRBD2 (6 bases). The V end lost 2 bases, the J end lost 12 bases, and 23 bases lay between the germline ends. CDR1 and CDR2 (germline): SGHTA, FQGNSA. The CDR3 consists of 15 residues. CDR3 sequence: CASSLSGSARETRYF. The CDR3 DNA reads TGTGCCAGCAGCTTATCGGGCTCAGCACGGGAGACCCGGTACTTC. The full variable domain, completed using reference TRBV7-2 and TRBJ2-7, is GAGVSQSPSNKVTEKGKDVELRCDPISGHTALYWYRQSLGQGLEFLIYFQGNSAPDKSGLPSDRFSAERTGGSVSTLTIQRTQQEDSAVYLCASSLSGSARETRYFGPGTRLTVT.

This clonotype was counted at least ten times. This chain connects TRBV3-1 to TRBJ1-2; TRBD1 aligns across 7 bases. Germline CDR1 is LGHDT and CDR2 is YNNKEL (reference sequence). V trimming: 8 bases; J trimming: 2 bases; junction bases outside the gene matches: 5. This CDR3 region has 13 residues. The CDR3: CASSQDRNYGYTF. The CDR3 nucleotides read TGTGCCAGCTCACAGGACAGGAACTATGGCTACACCTTC. Using reference TRBV3-1 and TRBJ1-2 for the parts outside the CDR3, the full variable domain is DTAVSQTPKYLVTQMGNDKSIKCEQNLGHDTMYWYKQDSKKFLKIMFSYNNKELIINETVPNRFSPKSPDKAHLNLHINSLELGDSAVYFCASSQDRNYGYTFGSGTRLTVV.

The V call is TRBV24-1, the J call TRBJ1-2; 7 positions agree with TRBD1. Trimming took 4 bases from V and 1 from J; bases not matched to a gene: 5. Germline V gives CDR1 KGHDR, CDR2 SFDVKD. The CDR3 sequence is 15 residues long. The CDR3 DNA is TGTGCCACCAGTGAAAAACGACAGGGTAACTATGGCTACACCTTC. It yields the protein CATSEKRQGNYGYTF.

The rearrangement uses TRBV6-5 and TRBJ2-1; D is unresolved. Germline CDR1 is MNHEY and CDR2 is SVGAGI. Deletions cut 8 bases from V and 4 bases from J, with 6 bases between. This CDR3 has 11 amino acids. The DNA of the CDR3 is TGTGCCAGCGCATATTACAATGAGCAGTTCTTC. Amino acid sequence: CASAYYNEQFF.

Comment on this clonotype: Since no conserved phenylalanine or tryptophan closes the CDR3, a read error is the likely cause. Because the CDR3's place on the DNA is in doubt, the DNA is left out and the CDR3 is given as listed by TCRdb. V and J are TRBV3-1 and TRBJ2-5; the D call in the table, TRBD1, was not verified against the DNA. Per the germline V gene, CDR1 is LGHDT and CDR2 is YNNKEL (reference sequence). The CDR3 is 17 residues long, counting both termini. CDR3 loop: CASSQGLGRGYGNTFGS.

This chain links TRBV20-1 with TRBJ2-3; perhaps D is TRBD1 or TRBD2 (5 bases each). The CDR3 loop spans 12 amino acids. V was pared by 2 bases and J by 3 bases, with 6 bases between. Per the germline V gene, CDR1 is DFQATT and CDR2 is SNEGSKA (reference sequence). The CDR3 region is CSARWGTDTQYF. CDR3 bases: TGCAGTGCTAGATGGGGGACAGATACGCAGTATTTT.

This chain uses TRBV6-6 with TRBJ2-7, with 7 bases fitting TRBD2. The V gene end was trimmed by 5 bases and the J gene end by 0 bases; junction bases not matched to a gene: 10. Germline CDR1 is MNHNY and CDR2 is SVGAGI (reference sequence). This CDR3 is built from 16 residues. The CDR3 is CASSITERGSSYEQYF. DNA for the CDR3: TGTGCCAGCAGTATCACCGAGCGGGGAAGCTCCTACGAGCAGTACTTC.

This clonotype was observed a handful of times. The rearrangement links TRBV6-6 to TRBJ2-5; 8 bases fit TRBD1. The J call is in doubt because the DNA end fits TRBJ2-7 better. There are 14 residues in the CDR3. Germline CDR1 reads MNHNY; CDR2 reads SVGAGI (reference sequence). The CDR3 loop reads CASSYDRGPYEQYF. CDR3 sequence (DNA): TGTGCCAGCAGTTACGACAGGGGACCTTACGAGCAGTACTTC.

The sample holds a few counts of this clonotype. V is TRBV2 and J is TRBJ2-7; D gene unclear. The V gene lost 5 bases and the J gene lost 0 bases, with 17 bases spanning the gap. Germline CDR1 reads SNHLY; CDR2 reads FYNNEI. This CDR3 has 16 residues. CDR3 loop: CASSPTLVTSSYEQYF. The DNA for the CDR3 is TGTGCCAGCAGTCCCACGCTGGTTACCAGCTCCTACGAGCAGTACTTC.